Following are 18 T cell receptor beta chains from one sample sequenced in a study of T cell responses to AZD1222 COVID-19 vaccine. Clones were read by immunoSEQ multiplex PCR, and TCRdb kept only the in-frame ones, dropping some. The data contain 150,000 to 200,000 clones, around 94% of them singletons. The sample consisted of peripheral blood, taken on day 0 of AZD1222 vaccination. The source of these receptors is an adult in good health.

The chain combines TRBV2 with TRBJ1-5, with unresolved D. The germline V and J ends were trimmed by 3 bases and 6 bases, with 3 bases remaining between them. This CDR3 contains 11 residues. Germline V gene sequence: CDR1 SNHLY, CDR2 FYNNEI. CDR3 coding DNA: TGTGCCAGCAGTGATGGTCAGCCCCAGCATTTT. This gives the protein CASSDGQPQHF.

The genes are TRBV27 and TRBJ2-1; D is unclear. Germline CDR1 reads MNHEY; CDR2 reads SMNVEV (reference sequence). CDR3 size: 11 residues. The germline V and J ends were trimmed by 6 bases and 7 bases, with 7 bases remaining between them. CDR3 bases: TGTGCCAGCAGAATGAGGAATGAGCAGTTCTTC. Translation gives CASRMRNEQFF.

The chain employs TRBV4-1 and TRBJ2-1, with TRBD2 as a possible D gene (5 bases). The V gene lost 4 bases and the J gene lost 4 bases, with 11 bases spanning the gap. In germline, CDR1 is MGHRA, CDR2 YSYEKL. There are 14 residues in the CDR3. CDR3 region: CASSPDGIYNEQFF. CDR3 in DNA: TGCGCCAGCAGCCCAGACGGGATATACAATGAGCAGTTCTTC.

The rearrangement joins TRBV27 to TRBJ2-5, with D unresolved. Trimming removed 8 bases from V and 7 bases from J, with 17 bases in between. The CDR3 loop spans 13 amino acids. The germline V gene encodes CDR1 MNHEY and CDR2 SMNVEV (reference sequence). The CDR3 is CASYDPTSRTQYF. In DNA form, the CDR3 reads TGTGCCAGCTACGACCCGACCTCCCGGACCCAGTACTTC.

This chain uses TRBV6-5 with TRBJ2-1; 7 nucleotides agree with TRBD2. The CDR3 length is 15 residues. Germline trimming cut 7 bases from V and 0 bases from J; bases unmatched to any gene: 6. Germline CDR1 MNHEY, CDR2 SVGAGI. The CDR3 DNA reads as TGTGCCAGCAACGAGCGCGGGAGCTCCTACAATGAGCAGTTCTTC. It is translated as CASNERGSSYNEQFF.

The chain links TRBV28 to TRBJ1-1; D not certain. V dropped 8 bases and J dropped 6 bases, with 13 bases sitting between them. The CDR3 loop spans 12 amino acids. Germline CDR1 and CDR2: MDHEN and SYDVKM. CDR3 in DNA: TGTGCCAGCCGCCAGGAGGTAGCTGAAGCTTTCTTT. This gives the protein CASRQEVAEAFF.

V and J are TRBV7-9 and TRBJ2-3; 9 bases agree with TRBD2. This CDR3 spans 16 amino acids. The ends lost 1 base at V and 0 bases at J; junction bases unmatched: 2. Germline V gene sequence: CDR1 SEHNR, CDR2 FQNEAQ (reference sequence). The CDR3 protein is CASSLVGTSSTDTQYF. The CDR3 region has the DNA TGTGCCAGCAGCTTAGTCGGGACTAGCAGCACAGATACGCAGTATTTT. The whole variable domain, remainder taken from reference TRBV7-9 and TRBJ2-3, is DTGVSQNPRHKITKRGQNVTFRCDPISEHNRLYWYRQTLGQGPEFLTYFQNEAQLEKSRLLSDRFSAERPKGSFSTLEIQRTEQGDSAMYLCASSLVGTSSTDTQYFGPGTRLTVL.

This chain links TRBV5-4 with TRBJ2-5; D may be TRBD2 (5 bases). Germline CDR1 and CDR2: SGHNT and YYREEE (reference sequence). V lost 4 bases and J 2 bases, leaving 9 bases between the germline ends. This CDR3 has 13 residues. CDR3 residues: CASSVDYQETQYF. Here the CDR3 DNA reads TGTGCCAGCAGCGTTGACTATCAAGAGACCCAGTACTTC.

The genes are TRBV9 and TRBJ2-2, with 7 nucleotides matching TRBD2. Germline lookup yields CDR1 SGDLS and CDR2 YYNGEE. With 5 bases clipped from V and 0 bases from J, the junction kept 1 base outside the gene matches. The CDR3 length is 14 residues. The CDR3 here is CASRGLANTGELFF. Written as DNA, the CDR3 is TGTGCCAGCAGAGGACTAGCGAACACCGGGGAGCTGTTTTTT.

This clone has a single count. The chain employs TRBV14 and TRBJ1-6; D is ambiguous. Deletions cut 0 bases from V and 0 bases from J, with 9 bases between. CDR1 SGHDN and CDR2 FVKESK come from the germline V gene. The CDR3 loop spans 17 amino acids. The CDR3 DNA sequence: TGTGCCAGCAGCCAAGAAGTAACGAGCTCCTATAATTCACCCCTCCACTTT. Translation gives CASSQEVTSSYNSPLHF.

This chain connects TRBV6-1 to TRBJ1-2; D is unresolved. The CDR3 totals 12 residues. The ends were cut back, 2 bases at V and 7 bases at J, with 8 bases in the middle. Germline V gene data show CDR1 as MNHNS and CDR2 as SASEGT. CDR3 protein: CASSENTSGYTF. In DNA, the CDR3 is TGTGCCAGCAGTGAAAATACGTCTGGCTACACCTTC.

The chain's CDR3 is CSASLSPFNQPQHF. The CDR3 DNA is TGCAGTGCTAGTTTGTCGCCTTTCAATCAGCCCCAGCATTTT. The J gene is TRBJ1-5, the V gene TRBV20-1; D remains unclear. The length of the CDR3 is 14 residues. CDR1 and CDR2 from the germline V gene are DFQATT and SNEGSKA (reference sequence). The V gene lost 3 bases and the J gene lost 3 bases, with 12 bases spanning the gap.

The V call is TRBV18, the J call TRBJ2-3; TRBD1 agrees at 8 bases. J lost 4 bases, V lost 3 bases, and 6 bases had no gene match. This CDR3 comprises 15 residues. Germline CDR1 reads KGHSH; CDR2 reads LQKENI. In DNA form, the CDR3 reads TGTGCCAGCTCACCCTGGACAGGGAGAGCAGATACGCAGTATTTT. Its translation is CASSPWTGRADTQYF. The full variable domain, with the rest looked up from reference TRBV18 and TRBJ2-3, is NAGVMQNPRHLVRRRGQEARLRCSPMKGHSHVYWYRQLPEEGLKFMVYLQKENIIDESGMPKERFSAEFPKEGPSILRIQQVVRGDSAAYFCASSPWTGRADTQYFGPGTRLTVL.

V is TRBV6-6 and J is TRBJ1-1; D gene ambiguous. Per the germline V gene, CDR1 is MNHNY and CDR2 is SVGAGI (reference sequence). V dropped 6 bases and J dropped 1 base, with 6 bases sitting between them. This CDR3 comprises 12 residues. The CDR3 sequence: CASRAGNTEAFF. The DNA of the CDR3 is TGTGCCAGCAGGGCAGGGAACACTGAAGCTTTCTTT.

The gene calls are TRBV5-1 and TRBJ2-3; TRBD1 aligns across 9 bases. V was pared by 0 bases and J by 5 bases, with 4 bases of the junction left unmatched. The length of the CDR3 is 15 residues. Per germline, CDR1 SGHRS and CDR2 YFSETQ. CDR3 in DNA: TGCGCCAGCAGCTTGGGGGGACAGGGTCAAGATACGCAGTATTTT. This sequence encodes CASSLGGQGQDTQYF.

This chain connects TRBV4-1 to TRBJ2-1, with 9 bases identical to TRBD2. Germline V lookup: CDR1 MGHRA, CDR2 YSYEKL. V was pared by 4 bases and J by 7 bases, with 17 bases of the junction left unmatched. This CDR3 spans 18 amino acids. The CDR3 DNA reads as TGCGCCAGCAGCCCGAGGGGAGCGGGAGGAAGACATCGGAATGAGCAGTTCTTC. Translating it yields CASSPRGAGGRHRNEQFF.

This chain uses TRBV6-5 with TRBJ2-5; perhaps TRBD1 as D (7 bases). This CDR3 has 14 amino acids. Between the trimmed V and J ends, which lost 8 bases and 4 bases, there was a span of 17 bases. The germline V gene has CDR1 MNHEY and CDR2 SVGAGI. The DNA for the CDR3 is TGTGCCAGCGGGAGGCAGGGGGGCAGAGAGACCCAGTACTTC. This translates into CASGRQGGRETQYF.

The chain has TRBV10-1 and TRBJ2-3; 8 positions match TRBD2. Germline V gene sequence: CDR1 WNHNN, CDR2 SYGVQD (reference sequence). V was pared by 8 bases and J by 5 bases, with 15 bases of the junction left unmatched. The length of the CDR3 is 16 residues. In DNA form, the CDR3 reads TGCGCCAGCGCGAATCCGGGACTAGGATCGCAAGATACGCAGTATTTT. It yields the protein CASANPGLGSQDTQYF.